Below are 23 T cell receptor beta chains sequenced from a single sample in a study of T cell repertoires in cytomegalovirus infection. TCRdb called the reads again in MiXCR, with one record for every CDR3 protein. The data contain 450,000 to 650,000 distinct CDR3 sequences, about 30% of them singletons. The source material was PBMCs. The source is a human donor in good health (CMV status not recorded). Some clones in this sample may be carry-over from other donors' samples.

This chain uses TRBV7-2 with TRBJ2-1; TRBD1 agrees at 7 bases. In germline, CDR1 is SGHTA, CDR2 FQGNSA. CDR3 length equals 16 residues. V gave up 1 base and J gave up 5 bases; unmatched junction bases: 8. The CDR3 DNA is TGTGCCAGCAGCTTAGGGGCAGGGGGTTGGGACAATGAGCAGTTCTTC. It is translated as CASSLGAGGWDNEQFF.

This clonotype was counted many times. The chain employs TRBV7-2 and TRBJ2-2; no firm D call. V lost 2 bases, J lost 1 base, and 8 bases lay in between. Germline assignment: CDR1 SGHTA and CDR2 FQGNSA. There are 15 residues in the CDR3. The chain's CDR3 is CASSLKGKNTGELFF. CDR3 DNA sequence: TGTGCCAGCAGCTTAAAGGGCAAGAACACCGGGGAGCTGTTTTTT.

The chain combines TRBV4-3 with TRBJ2-3; no clear D gene. Germline V gene data show CDR1 as LGHNA and CDR2 as YSLEER. This CDR3 contains 13 residues. Trimming took 2 bases from V and 5 from J, leaving 8 bases between them. CDR3 protein: CASSQLVGDTQYF. DNA for the CDR3: TGCGCCAGCAGCCAATTAGTGGGAGATACGCAGTATTTT.

Ten or more counts support this clonotype. The chain couples TRBV7-2 to TRBJ2-3, with D possibly TRBD1 on 5 matching bases. CDR3 length: 14 amino acids. Between the trimmed V and J ends, which lost 1 base and 4 bases, there was a span of 9 bases. CDR1 and CDR2 (germline): SGHTA, FQGNSA. CDR3 loop: CASSLGQGPDTQYF. Here the CDR3 DNA reads TGTGCCAGCAGCTTAGGCCAGGGTCCAGATACGCAGTATTTT.

The chain has TRBV20-1 and TRBJ2-1; D may correspond to TRBD1 or TRBD2 (6 bases each). Looked up from germline, CDR1 is DFQATT and CDR2 is SNEGSKA (reference sequence). The ends were cut back, 0 bases at V and 15 bases at J, with 18 bases in the middle. CDR3 size: 13 residues. The CDR3 coding sequence is TGCAGTGCTAGAGATCGTGGATGGGGGGCTGGGTTCTTC. This translates into CSARDRGWGAGFF.

The rearrangement uses TRBV20-1 and TRBJ2-3; D may be TRBD2 (6 bases). The CDR3 sequence is 18 residues long. V was shortened by 0 bases and J by 5 bases, with 24 bases between the two germline ends. CDR1 and CDR2 (germline): DFQATT, SNEGSKA (reference sequence). CDR3 region: CSARDRGRSGRTLDTQYF. The CDR3 bases are TGCAGTGCTAGAGATCGAGGGAGGTCCGGCCGCACACTAGATACGCAGTATTTT.

This clonotype occurred a few times. V is TRBV5-1 and J is TRBJ2-1, with 14 bases fitting TRBD2. This CDR3 spans 15 amino acids. The germline V gene has CDR1 SGHRS and CDR2 YFSETQ. Trimming at V came to 0 bases and at J to 8 bases, leaving 1 base not matched to a gene. This chain's CDR3 is CASSLGLAGGHEQFF. CDR3 DNA sequence: TGCGCCAGCAGCTTGGGACTAGCGGGAGGGCATGAGCAGTTCTTC.

The CDR3 DNA follows: TGTGCCAGCAGCCCGAAGGGGTTCGAAGGTCCCACAGATACGCAGTATTTT. Translated, it gives CASSPKGFEGPTDTQYF. The rearrangement joins TRBV5-4 to TRBJ2-3, with D maybe TRBD1 (5 bases). Germline V CDR1 and CDR2: SGHNT, YYREEE (reference sequence). This CDR3 has 17 amino acids. V shed 4 bases and J shed 2 bases, with 20 bases lying between them.

This clonotype has a handful of counts. The V call is TRBV4-1, the J call TRBJ2-1; D is unresolved. CDR3 size: 16 residues. V dropped 1 base and J dropped 0 bases, with 10 bases sitting between them. CDR1 and CDR2 from the germline V gene are MGHRA and YSYEKL. The CDR3: CASSQGSRSSYNEQFF. Here the CDR3 DNA reads TGCGCCAGCAGCCAAGGGTCTAGGAGCTCCTACAATGAGCAGTTCTTC.

This clonotype has ten or more counts. This chain connects TRBV7-2 to TRBJ2-1, with 9 bases aligning to TRBD2. The germline V gene encodes CDR1 SGHTA and CDR2 FQGNSA. This CDR3 is built from 15 residues. J lost 5 bases, V lost 3 bases, and 5 bases had no gene match. The CDR3 loop is CASSFEGTSNNEQFF. CDR3 sequence (DNA): TGTGCCAGCAGCTTCGAGGGGACTAGCAACAATGAGCAGTTCTTC.

This clonotype was detected a few times. This chain links TRBV28 with TRBJ2-7, with TRBD2 matching over 9 bases. This CDR3 comprises 19 residues. Germline values: CDR1 MDHEN, CDR2 SYDVKM. J gave up 3 bases and V 3 bases, and 18 bases lay outside the gene matches. CDR3 nucleotides: TGTGCCAGCAGTTTGGGGGGACTAGCATACCAAACTCCCATCTACGAGCAGTACTTC. It is translated as CASSLGGLAYQTPIYEQYF.

This chain links TRBV10-2 with TRBJ1-5; 7 bases are shared with TRBD1. This CDR3 region has 13 residues. Germline V lookup: CDR1 WSHSY, CDR2 SAAADI. V was clipped by 7 bases and J by 4 bases; unmatched bases: 4. CDR3 sequence reads: CASNLQGNQPQHF. The CDR3 DNA reads TGCGCCAGCAATCTACAGGGGAATCAGCCCCAGCATTTT.

The chain links TRBV6-2 or TRBV6-3 to TRBJ2-2; D gene ambiguous. Germline loops: CDR1 MNHEY, CDR2 SVGEGT. The CDR3 is made up of 14 amino acids. The germline V and J ends were trimmed by 2 bases and 5 bases, with 9 bases remaining between them. The CDR3 nucleotides read TGTGCCAGCAGTTACAGCGTTGGGACCGGGGAGCTGTTTTTT. It is translated as CASSYSVGTGELFF.

This clonotype was seen just once. J is TRBJ2-7 and V is TRBV30; D is unclear. Germline loops: CDR1 GTSNPN, CDR2 SVGIG (reference sequence). Trimming stripped 3 bases from V and 6 bases from J, with 15 bases between. There are 13 residues in the CDR3. CDR3 amino acids: CAWSVPALGEQYF. For the CDR3, the DNA is TGTGCCTGGAGCGTCCCAGCGCTGGGCGAGCAGTACTTC.

This clonotype was recorded many times. The chain has TRBV7-2 and TRBJ2-3; D may correspond to TRBD1 or TRBD2 (7 bases each). The CDR3 covers 15 residues. The germline V gene encodes CDR1 SGHTA and CDR2 FQGNSA. Trimming removed 6 bases at V and 1 base at J, with 14 bases between. Here the CDR3 reads CASRPPGGGTDTQYF. CDR3 nucleotides: TGTGCCAGCAGACCCCCAGGGGGGGGCACAGATACGCAGTATTTT.

This clonotype was detected many times. The chain combines TRBV7-2 with TRBJ2-5; 9 nucleotides agree with TRBD2. The CDR3 runs to 17 residues. Germline lookup yields CDR1 SGHTA and CDR2 FQGNSA. The ends lost 5 bases at V and 1 base at J; junction bases unmatched: 11. The chain's CDR3 is CASSPLGLAGLQETQYF. In nucleotides, the CDR3 is TGTGCCAGCAGCCCCCTAGGGCTAGCGGGACTCCAAGAGACCCAGTACTTC.

This clonotype was seen only a few times. The rearrangement joins TRBV7-9 to TRBJ2-5; 11 bases line up with TRBD2. The germline V gene encodes CDR1 SEHNR and CDR2 FQNEAQ (reference sequence). This CDR3 contains 16 residues. V gave up 4 bases and J gave up 1 base; unmatched junction bases: 5. The CDR3 DNA follows: TGTGCCAGCAGCTCCCGGACTAGCGGGCTCCAAGAGACCCAGTACTTC. Amino acids: CASSSRTSGLQETQYF.

This clonotype was detected only a few times. This chain uses TRBV28 with TRBJ2-3; 14 bases match TRBD2. The V segment lost 6 bases and the J segment 7 bases; nucleotides outside the gene matches: 6. Germline CDR1 is MDHEN and CDR2 is SYDVKM. CDR3 size: 15 residues. The CDR3 sequence is CASREGTSGSNTQYF. CDR3 DNA: TGTGCCAGCAGAGAAGGGACTAGCGGGAGTAATACGCAGTATTTT.

CDR3 bases: TGTGCCAGCAGACCTCCCCGGGACAGGGGGCGCGAGCAGTACTTC. Its translation is CASRPPRDRGREQYF. The J gene is TRBJ2-7, the V gene TRBV12-3 or TRBV12-4, with 12 bases fitting TRBD1. The CDR3 consists of 15 residues. V dropped 6 bases and J dropped 6; count of bases not matched to a gene: 9.

This clonotype was counted a few times. This sequence joins TRBV5-1 and TRBJ2-3, with D possibly being TRBD2 (6 bases). The V and J ends lost 0 bases and 14 bases respectively, with 13 bases between them. The CDR3 spans 12 residues. In germline, CDR1 is SGHRS, CDR2 YFSETQ. The CDR3 is CASSLGPSERYF. The CDR3 DNA reads TGCGCCAGCAGCTTGGGACCTAGCGAACGGTATTTT.

This clonotype was counted many times. The gene calls are TRBV7-2 and TRBJ2-7; tentatively, D is TRBD2 (6 bases). V was pared by 2 bases and J by 2 bases, with 7 bases between. The CDR3 loop spans 13 amino acids. Germline loops: CDR1 SGHTA, CDR2 FQGNSA. CDR3 coding DNA: TGTGCCAGCAGCTTAACTAGCCCCTACGAGCAGTACGTC. It translates to CASSLTSPYEQYV.

This clonotype was picked up many times. The rearrangement links TRBV7-6 to TRBJ1-5; no reliable D call. CDR1 and CDR2 from the germline V gene are SGHVS and FNYEAQ. The CDR3 is made up of 15 amino acids. V lost 4 bases to trimming and J lost 4 bases, with 14 bases between them. The CDR3 sequence is CASSYRVGVNQPQHF. The CDR3 coding sequence is TGTGCCAGCAGCTACCGGGTCGGGGTGAATCAGCCCCAGCATTTT. Based on the CDR3 plus reference TRBV7-6 and TRBJ1-5, the full variable domain is GAGVSQSPRYKVTKRGQDVALRCDPISGHVSLYWYRQALGQGPEFLTYFNYEAQQDKSGLPNDRFSAERPEGSISTLTIQRTEQRDSAMYRCASSYRVGVNQPQHFGDGTRLSIL.

The J gene is TRBJ2-3, the V gene TRBV6-2 or TRBV6-3; D is unclear. CDR1 and CDR2 from the germline V gene are MNHEY and SVGEGT. V lost 0 bases and J lost 8, with 15 bases in between. The CDR3 contains 15 residues. CDR3 loop: CASSYSKGSIGTQYF. DNA for the CDR3: TGTGCCAGCAGTTACTCGAAGGGCTCGATTGGTACGCAGTATTTT.